These 30 T cell receptor beta chains originate from one sample sequenced in a study of blood T cell repertoires in COVID-19. The repertoire was sequenced with immunoSEQ multiplex PCR; TCRdb's copy has only in-frame clones and lacks some. The sample records some 290,000 clones, roughly nine tenths being singletons. The sequenced material came from PBMCs or T cells enriched from blood (not recorded which). The receptors originated from a woman aged 25-40 years who had been exposed to COVID-19.

J is TRBJ2-2 and V is TRBV4-1; 7 nucleotides line up with TRBD2. In germline, CDR1 is MGHRA, CDR2 YSYEKL. The CDR3 consists of 14 residues. The ends lost 6 bases at V and 7 bases at J; junction bases unmatched: 8. The CDR3 here is CASSRLARGGELFF. CDR3 sequence (DNA): TGCGCCAGCAGTCGACTAGCCCGCGGCGGGGAGCTGTTTTTT.

This rearrangement joins TRBV10-3 to TRBJ1-2; D call uncertain. The V end was cut by 4 bases, the J end by 4 bases, with 10 bases between. This CDR3 spans 13 amino acids. Germline V gene lookup returns CDR1 ENHRY and CDR2 SYGVKD. The CDR3 coding sequence is TGTGCCATCAGTGCCCCCGAGGGCTATGGCTACACCTTC. It encodes CAISAPEGYGYTF.

The chain employs TRBV6-2 or TRBV6-3 and TRBJ2-7; D not resolved. CDR3 length: 13 amino acids. V shed 6 bases and J shed 3 bases, with 12 bases lying between them. CDR1 MNHEY and CDR2 SVGEGT come from the germline V gene. The CDR3 region is CASSRDINYEQYF. In DNA, the CDR3 is TGTGCCAGCAGCCGCGACATAAACTACGAGCAGTACTTC.

This clone was counted between two and nine times. The same CDR3 is also encoded by other DNA sequences in this sample. V gene TRBV7-9 combines with J gene TRBJ1-1; maybe TRBD1 (6 bases). The CDR3 totals 13 residues. V dropped 4 bases and J dropped 5 bases, with 11 bases sitting between them. CDR1 is SEHNR, CDR2 FQNEAQ, per germline (reference sequence). The CDR3 nucleotides are TGTGCCAGCAGCTCACAAACAGGGACTGAAGCTTTCTTT. This sequence encodes CASSSQTGTEAFF.

The gene calls are TRBV6-5 and TRBJ1-2; D not resolved. Germline V gene data show CDR1 as MNHEY and CDR2 as SVGAGI. The CDR3 totals 14 residues. The V end was cut by 11 bases, the J end by 5 bases, with 21 bases between. The CDR3 loop reads CAGREAQREYGYTF. The CDR3 DNA reads TGTGCCGGTCGGGAAGCACAGCGGGAGTATGGCTACACCTTC.

This CDR3 is CASWGTGNYGYTF. The CDR3 DNA sequence: TGTGCCAGCTGGGGGACAGGGAACTATGGCTACACCTTC. The chain uses TRBV5-8 and TRBJ1-2; TRBD1 matches at 9 bases. CDR3 length equals 13 residues. With 7 bases clipped from V and 2 bases from J, the junction kept 3 bases outside the gene matches. The germline gives CDR1 SGHTS, CDR2 YDEGEE.

In this sample, this clone turned up once. The chain recombines TRBV7-9 with TRBJ1-5; no clear D gene. Germline V CDR1 and CDR2: SEHNR, FQNEAQ (reference sequence). CDR3 length equals 12 residues. The germline V and J ends were trimmed by 1 base and 7 bases, with 5 bases remaining between them. CDR3 sequence (DNA): TGTGCCAGCAGCTTAGATCGGCAGCCCCAGCATTTT. Translating gives CASSLDRQPQHF.

This sequence joins TRBV10-3 and TRBJ2-7; 12 bases fit TRBD2. J gave up 6 bases and V 11 bases, and 11 bases lay outside the gene matches. Germline V CDR1 and CDR2: ENHRY, SYGVKD. The CDR3 length is 14 residues. This CDR3 is CAVAPSGGALEQYF. DNA for the CDR3: TGTGCCGTAGCCCCTAGCGGGGGGGCCCTCGAGCAGTACTTC.

The J gene is TRBJ2-6, the V gene TRBV6-6, with a tentative D call TRBD1 (5 bases). Trimming removed 0 bases from V and 0 bases from J, with 6 bases in between. CDR1 is MNHNY, CDR2 SVGAGI, per germline (reference sequence). This CDR3 has 16 residues. The CDR3 region has the DNA TGTGCCAGCAGTTACTCGGGGCACTCTGGGGCCAACGTCCTGACTTTC. The encoded protein is CASSYSGHSGANVLTF.

The chain employs TRBV12-3 or TRBV12-4 and TRBJ1-1, with D hard to call. The length of the CDR3 is 12 residues. V was pared by 5 bases and J by 7 bases, with 11 bases between. The CDR3 spells CASSDIGSEAFF. DNA for the CDR3: TGTGCCAGCAGTGACATCGGGAGTGAAGCTTTCTTT.

This clone appeared once. CDR3 amino acids: CASSPRQGDQETQYF. CDR3 sequence (DNA): TGTGCCAGCAGCCCCCGACAGGGGGACCAAGAGACCCAGTACTTC. The chain joins TRBV3-1 (or the pseudogene TRBV3-2) to TRBJ2-5; 9 bases match TRBD1. V gave up 4 bases and J gave up 0 bases; unmatched junction bases: 3. Germline values: CDR1 LGHDT, CDR2 YNNKEL (reference sequence). The CDR3 length is 15 residues.

V usage is TRBV11-3 and J usage is TRBJ2-2; TRBD2 matches 11 bases. Per germline, CDR1 SGHNT and CDR2 YENEEA. This CDR3 is built from 16 residues. V dropped 5 bases and J dropped 4; count of bases not matched to a gene: 6. CDR3 nucleotides: TGTGCCAGCAGCCCACTAGCGGGGGCCGGCACCGGGGAGCTGTTTTTT. It yields the protein CASSPLAGAGTGELFF.

V gene TRBV6-5 combines with J gene TRBJ1-2, with TRBD1 matching over 7 bases. Trimming took 7 bases from V and 4 from J; bases not matched to a gene: 9. CDR1 MNHEY and CDR2 SVGAGI come from the germline V gene. This CDR3 is built from 14 residues. CDR3 residues: CASTPGGDSYGYTF. In DNA form, the CDR3 reads TGTGCCAGCACCCCGGGTGGGGACAGCTATGGCTACACCTTC.

Details on this clone: In the same sample, other DNA sequences code for this CDR3. J is TRBJ1-1 and V is TRBV6-5; a weak D match, TRBD1 (5 bases). With 3 bases removed from V and 0 bases from J, the gap between germline ends came to 8 bases. Germline V lookup: CDR1 MNHEY, CDR2 SVGAGI. The CDR3 has 14 residues. The DNA for the CDR3 is TGTGCCAGCAGTTATGCAGGGATGAACACTGAAGCTTTCTTT. Translation gives CASSYAGMNTEAFF.

The sample holds one count of this clone. This chain uses TRBV5-1 with TRBJ1-3; 9 bases agree with TRBD1. V trimming: 3 bases; J trimming: 4 bases; junction bases outside the gene matches: 5. The CDR3 contains 15 residues. In germline, CDR1 is SGHRS, CDR2 YFSETQ. The CDR3 bases are TGCGCCAGCAGCTCCGGGACAGGGCTAGGAAACACCATATATTTT. Its protein product is CASSSGTGLGNTIYF.

This clone appeared a few times. This sequence joins TRBV6-1 and TRBJ1-1; no reliable D call. V was clipped by 2 bases and J by 1 base, with 11 bases between them. The CDR3 sequence is 15 residues long. Germline loops: CDR1 MNHNS, CDR2 SASEGT. This CDR3 is CASSEIGRQNTEAFF. CDR3 nucleotides: TGTGCCAGCAGTGAAATCGGCAGGCAGAACACTGAAGCTTTCTTT.

The chain joins TRBV7-3 to TRBJ1-2, with TRBD1 matching 9 bases. Trimming at V came to 7 bases and at J to 9 bases, leaving 9 bases not matched to a gene. This CDR3 spans 13 amino acids. CDR1 and CDR2 (germline): SGHTA, FQGTGA. In DNA, the CDR3 is TGTGCCAGCAACCTGGGGACAGGGAGGAGCTACACCTTC. Translation gives CASNLGTGRSYTF.

In this sample, this clone turned up a few times. The same CDR3 can be traced to other DNA sequences in this sample. The chain joins TRBV5-1 to TRBJ2-7; 9 bases are shared with TRBD1. The CDR3 runs to 13 residues. CDR1 and CDR2 (germline): SGHRS, YFSETQ. Trimming took 4 bases from V and 4 from J; bases not matched to a gene: 3. The CDR3 region is CASSPDRGYEQYF. In nucleotides, the CDR3 is TGCGCCAGCAGCCCGGACAGGGGTTACGAGCAGTACTTC.

The table lists this clone with a count of one. This chain links TRBV7-2 with TRBJ1-6; D gene uncertain. The CDR3 has 13 residues. Germline CDR1 reads SGHTA; CDR2 reads FQGNSA. Trimming left V 3 bases short and J 9 bases short, with 9 bases between. The CDR3 loop reads CASSFEVFSPLHF. CDR3 DNA sequence: TGTGCCAGCAGCTTCGAGGTTTTTTCACCCCTCCACTTT.

The chain couples TRBV6-5 to TRBJ2-5; 8 nucleotides match TRBD2. In germline, CDR1 is MNHEY, CDR2 SVGAGI. The CDR3 spans 14 residues. V dropped 6 bases and J dropped 5; count of bases not matched to a gene: 8. The CDR3 nucleotides read TGTGCCAGCAGCTACGGGGGGGCCAGGGAGACCCAGTACTTC. It translates to CASSYGGARETQYF.

The chain recombines TRBV5-1 with TRBJ2-1, with TRBD1 as a possible D gene (5 bases). The CDR3 loop spans 15 amino acids. With 0 bases removed from V and 0 bases from J, the gap between germline ends came to 7 bases. The V gene's germline CDR1 is SGHRS and CDR2 YFSETQ. The CDR3 DNA is TGCGCCAGCAGCTTGGAAGGGGTCTCCTACAATGAGCAGTTCTTC. Encoded protein: CASSLEGVSYNEQFF.

This chain uses TRBV19 with TRBJ1-1; D may be TRBD1 (6 bases). Trimming cost V 6 bases and J 5 bases, with 19 bases left between them. The CDR3 covers 15 residues. Germline CDR1 reads LNHDA; CDR2 reads SQIVND (reference sequence). CDR3 sequence reads: CASSPTWGGRTEAFF. The CDR3 nucleotides read TGTGCCAGTAGCCCAACATGGGGGGGGCGGACTGAAGCTTTCTTT.

This clone occurred once. This chain links TRBV25-1 with TRBJ2-2; TRBD1 matches at 9 bases. The CDR3 length is 15 residues. Germline CDR1 MGHDK, CDR2 SYGVNS. With V trimmed by 3 bases and J by 5 bases, 4 bases remained unmatched. DNA of the CDR3: TGTGCCAGCAGTGACCCGACAGGGGGGACCGGGGAGCTGTTTTTT. It encodes CASSDPTGGTGELFF.

This chain connects TRBV7-2 to TRBJ2-5, with 8 bases that match TRBD2. V shed 5 bases, J shed 5 bases, and the junction held 10 bases outside the gene matches. Germline CDR1 reads SGHTA; CDR2 reads FQGNSA. The CDR3 has 15 residues. CDR3 DNA: TGTGCCAGCAGCCCGATCAGCGGGGGTGGGGAGACCCAGTACTTC. It codes for CASSPISGGGETQYF.

The chain carries TRBV11-1 and TRBJ1-2, with 9 bases matching TRBD1. The germline V gene has CDR1 SGHAT and CDR2 FQDESV (reference sequence). V shed 7 bases, J shed 4 bases, and the junction held 7 bases outside the gene matches. This CDR3 has 14 amino acids. The CDR3 protein is CASTRTGEVYGYTF. In nucleotides, the CDR3 is TGTGCCAGCACCCGGACAGGGGAGGTCTATGGCTACACCTTC.

The chain joins TRBV18 to TRBJ2-7; TRBD1 matches 8 bases. The CDR3 runs to 17 residues. Trimming took 1 base from V and 5 from J; bases not matched to a gene: 13. Germline CDR1 KGHSH, CDR2 LQKENI. This chain's CDR3 is CASSPRSQVNRGNEQYF. Written as DNA, the CDR3 is TGTGCCAGCTCACCACGATCGCAGGTTAACAGGGGGAACGAGCAGTACTTC. Full variable domain (outside the CDR3, taken from reference TRBV18 and TRBJ2-7): NAGVMQNPRHLVRRRGQEARLRCSPMKGHSHVYWYRQLPEEGLKFMVYLQKENIIDESGMPKERFSAEFPKEGPSILRIQQVVRGDSAAYFCASSPRSQVNRGNEQYFGPGTRLTVT.

The V and J genes are TRBV5-4 and TRBJ1-2, with a weak D call TRBD1 (6 bases). The CDR3 has 14 amino acids. V gave up 2 bases and J gave up 5 bases, with 13 bases separating them. CDR1 and CDR2 (germline): SGHNT, YYREEE (reference sequence). The CDR3 coding sequence is TGTGCCAGCAGCTTCCTGCCAGGGGAATATGGCTACACCTTC. It translates to CASSFLPGEYGYTF.

CDR3 sequence reads: CASSLNEVQGVYEQYF. CDR3 nucleotides: TGTGCCAGCAGTTTAAATGAGGTACAGGGAGTCTACGAGCAGTACTTC. This chain uses TRBV27 with TRBJ2-7; possible D gene TRBD1, 6 bases. Germline-derived CDR1 and CDR2 are MNHEY and SMNVEV (reference sequence). V was shortened by 2 bases and J by 3 bases, with 17 bases between the two germline ends. This CDR3 is built from 16 residues.

The chain uses TRBV25-1 and TRBJ2-7; TRBD1 agrees at 9 bases. The ends lost 4 bases at V and 2 bases at J; junction bases unmatched: 6. This CDR3 has 15 residues. Germline V lookup: CDR1 MGHDK, CDR2 SYGVNS. Here the CDR3 DNA reads TGTGCCAGCAGTGCCCGGACAGGGGTCCCCTACGAGCAGTACTTC. It yields the protein CASSARTGVPYEQYF.

The chain couples TRBV19 to TRBJ2-3, with 12 bases aligning to TRBD2. CDR1 and CDR2 (germline): LNHDA, SQIVND (reference sequence). The CDR3 has 14 residues. V lost 8 bases and J lost 6; bases outside the gene matches: 6. The CDR3 region has the DNA TGTGCCAGTTGTCTAGCGGGGGGGCAGGATACGCAGTATTTT. This translates into CASCLAGGQDTQYF.